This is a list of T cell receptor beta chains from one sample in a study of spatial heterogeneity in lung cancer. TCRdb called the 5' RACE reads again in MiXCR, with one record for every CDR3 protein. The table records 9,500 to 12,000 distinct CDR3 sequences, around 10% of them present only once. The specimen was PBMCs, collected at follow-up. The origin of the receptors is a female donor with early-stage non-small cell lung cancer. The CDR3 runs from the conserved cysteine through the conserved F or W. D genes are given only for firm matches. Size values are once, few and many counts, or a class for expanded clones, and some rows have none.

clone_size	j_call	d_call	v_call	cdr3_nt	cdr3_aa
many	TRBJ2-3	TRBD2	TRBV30	TGTGCCTGGAGTGCCGATGTGAGCGGGAGGGCCTTTTCGATAGATACGCAGTATTTT	CAWSADVSGRAFSIDTQYF
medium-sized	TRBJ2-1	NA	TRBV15	TGTGCCACCAGCAGAGAGGGATTAGCCCTCAATGAGCAGTTCTTC	CATSREGLALNEQFF
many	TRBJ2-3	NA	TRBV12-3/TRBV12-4	TGTGCCAGCGGACCCGGTCGGAAGGCGACAGATACGCAGTATTTT	CASGPGRKATDTQYF
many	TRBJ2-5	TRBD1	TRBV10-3	TGTGCCATCAGTGAGTGGGACAGGGTTGAGACCCAGTACTTC	CAISEWDRVETQYF
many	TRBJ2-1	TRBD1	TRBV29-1	TGCAGCGCAACGGACAGGGGGCTATACAATGAGCAGTTCTTC	CSATDRGLYNEQFF
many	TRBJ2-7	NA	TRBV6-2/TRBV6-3	TGTGCCAGCAGTTACTCGACTTGGGAGCAGTACTTC	CASSYSTWEQYF
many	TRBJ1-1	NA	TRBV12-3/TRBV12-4	TGTGCCAGCAGTTTAGACTTCATGAACACTGAAGCTTTCTTT	CASSLDFMNTEAFF
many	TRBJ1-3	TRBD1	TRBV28	TGTGCCAGCACCCAGACAGGGACTGGAAACACCATATATTTT	CASTQTGTGNTIYF
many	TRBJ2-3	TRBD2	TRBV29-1	TGCAGCGTCTGGTCTTCGGGGGGTCCAGATACGCAGTATTTT	CSVWSSGGPDTQYF
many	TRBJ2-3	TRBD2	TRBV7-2	TGTGCCAGCAGCTTCGGGGGGGCATTAGCGGGCACGCAGTATTTT	CASSFGGALAGTQYF
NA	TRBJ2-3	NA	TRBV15	TGTGCCACCAGCAGAGGGTCGGGATCCTACCTGGATACGCAGTATTTT	CATSRGSGSYLDTQYF
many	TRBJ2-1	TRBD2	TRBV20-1	TGCAGTCCCAGCGGGAATGATGAGCAGTTCTTC	CSPSGNDEQFF
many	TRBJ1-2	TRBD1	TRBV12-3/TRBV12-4	TGTGCCAGCAGTCAGAGACAGGGCCGACACTATGGCTACACCTTC	CASSQRQGRHYGYTF
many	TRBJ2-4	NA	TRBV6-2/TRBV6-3	TGTGCCAGCAGCTCCGGACGGATCAAAAACATTCAGTACTTC	CASSSGRIKNIQYF
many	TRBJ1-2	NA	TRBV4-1	TGCGCCAGCAGCCAGGGGACGGCTGATAACTATGGCTACACCTTC	CASSQGTADNYGYTF
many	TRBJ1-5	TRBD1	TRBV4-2	TGTGCCAGCAGCCAGATATCGACAGGGGGCCAGCCCCAGCATTTT	CASSQISTGGQPQHF
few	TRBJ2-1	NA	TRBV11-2	TGTGCCAGCAGCTCAGGGGTGGGTTACAATGAGCAGTTCTTC	CASSSGVGYNEQFF
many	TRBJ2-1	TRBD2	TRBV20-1	TGCAGTGCTAGAGCCTTAGCGGGAATGACCTACAATGAGCAGTTCTTC	CSARALAGMTYNEQFF
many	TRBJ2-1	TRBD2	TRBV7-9	TGTGCCAGCAGCTGGACTAGCGGGAATGAGCAGTTCTTC	CASSWTSGNEQFF
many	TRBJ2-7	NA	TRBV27	TGTGCCAGCAGTACCTGGGACGGATCCTACGAGCAGTACTTC	CASSTWDGSYEQYF
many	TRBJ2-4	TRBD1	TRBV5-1	TGCGCCAGCAGCTTGCGACAGGGTCTAGCCAAAAACATTCAGTACTTC	CASSLRQGLAKNIQYF
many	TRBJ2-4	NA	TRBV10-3	TGTGCCATCAGTGGGTCGGTAGCCAAAAACATTCAGTACTTC	CAISGSVAKNIQYF
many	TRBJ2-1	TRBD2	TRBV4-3	TGCGCCAGCAGCCAAGAGCGGGGACTAGCGGGATACAATGAGCAGTTCTTC	CASSQERGLAGYNEQFF
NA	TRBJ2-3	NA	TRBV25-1	TGTGCCAGCAGTGAAGGGCTTCTCACAGATACGCAGTATTTT	CASSEGLLTDTQYF
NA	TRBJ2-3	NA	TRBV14	TGTGCCAGCAGCCCGGTACCAGTCACAGATACGCAGTATTTT	CASSPVPVTDTQYF
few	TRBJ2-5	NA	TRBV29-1	TGCAGCGTTGACCTCCGAGTACAAGAGACCCAGTACTTC	CSVDLRVQETQYF
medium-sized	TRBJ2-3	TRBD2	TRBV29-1	TGCAGCGTTGCCGGGGGGGATAGCACAGATACGCAGTATTTT	CSVAGGDSTDTQYF
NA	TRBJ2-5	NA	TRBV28	TGTGCCAGCTCACGCGGGCGGGCCGGACAAGAGACCCAGTACTTC	CASSRGRAGQETQYF
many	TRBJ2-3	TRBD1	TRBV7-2	TGTGCCAGCAGCTCCCGACAGGGTGGTACAGATACGCAGTATTTT	CASSSRQGGTDTQYF
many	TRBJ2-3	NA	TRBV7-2	TGTGCCAGCAGCTCCGGGATTGGTGCAGATACGCAGTATTTT	CASSSGIGADTQYF